The 28 T cell receptor beta chains below were found in one sample sequenced in a study of T cells in Graves' hyperthyroidism and ophthalmopathy. Authors of the study amplified TCR beta CDR3 regions from RNA transcripts. The HTBI primer set was used in a first-round RT-PCR of the TCR CDR3. TCRdb recomputed calls from the multiplex PCR reads with MiXCR, one row per CDR3 protein. The sample consists of about 570,000 distinct CDR3 sequences, around 13% of them appearing once. The specimen sequenced was blood. The receptors originated from a woman in her thirties or forties with Graves' hyperthyroidism.

This clonotype was found many times. The gene calls are TRBV12-3 or TRBV12-4 and TRBJ1-5, with D maybe TRBD1 (5 bases). This CDR3 region has 14 residues. Trimming stripped 3 bases from V and 11 bases from J, with 17 bases between. CDR3 amino acids: CASSFRDQFRSQHF. The CDR3 coding sequence is TGTGCCAGCAGTTTTCGGGACCAGTTTAGATCCCAGCATTTT.

This clonotype was recorded many times. The V call is TRBV28, the J call TRBJ2-1; 10 bases agree with TRBD2. With 5 bases clipped from V and 3 bases from J, the junction kept 10 bases outside the gene matches. The CDR3 is made up of 17 amino acids. CDR1 and CDR2 (germline): MDHEN, SYDVKM. The CDR3 coding sequence is TGTGCCAGCAGTCCTGAGGGACTAGCGAGGTTCTACAATGAGCAGTTCTTC. Encoded protein: CASSPEGLARFYNEQFF.

The chain joins TRBV3-1 to TRBJ2-7; 7 bases fit TRBD2. The V and J ends lost 6 bases and 7 bases, in that order; junction bases with no gene match: 9. Germline V gives CDR1 LGHDT, CDR2 YNNKEL (reference sequence). The CDR3 has 13 amino acids. In DNA, the CDR3 is TGTGCCAGCAGTCGATCGGGGGAGGGGGAGCAGTACTTC. Translation: CASSRSGEGEQYF.

In this sample, this clonotype turned up a few times. The gene calls are TRBV28 and TRBJ2-7; TRBD1 or TRBD2 may be the D gene (6 bases each). V lost 5 bases and J lost 4, with 18 bases in between. This CDR3 comprises 15 residues. Germline-derived CDR1 and CDR2 are MDHEN and SYDVKM. For the CDR3, the DNA is TGTGCCAGCAGTCCCCCCACCGTAGGGGGGTACGAGCAGTACTTC. It yields the protein CASSPPTVGGYEQYF.

The chain employs TRBV3-1 and TRBJ1-1; possible D gene TRBD1, 6 bases. The CDR3 length is 14 residues. Germline assignment: CDR1 LGHDT and CDR2 YNNKEL (reference sequence). Trimming left V 6 bases short and J 0 bases short, with 11 bases between. CDR3 nucleotides: TGTGCCAGCAGTCGGGACACTCTGAACACTGAAGCTTTCTTT. Protein sequence: CASSRDTLNTEAFF. Full variable domain (outside the CDR3, taken from reference TRBV3-1 and TRBJ1-1): DTAVSQTPKYLVTQMGNDKSIKCEQNLGHDTMYWYKQDSKKFLKIMFSYNNKELIINETVPNRFSPKSPDKAHLNLHINSLELGDSAVYFCASSRDTLNTEAFFGQGTRLTVV.

This clonotype was seen ten or more times. V gene TRBV27 combines with J gene TRBJ2-7, with D maybe TRBD2 (6 bases). Trimming pared 8 bases from V and 4 bases from J, leaving 24 bases between. The germline V gene encodes CDR1 MNHEY and CDR2 SMNVEV (reference sequence). The CDR3 is 16 amino acids. The CDR3, as DNA: TGTGCCAGCGTCCTTTACTCGGGACTTATAAATTACGAGCAGTACTTC. Amino acids: CASVLYSGLINYEQYF.

The V call is TRBV6-5, the J call TRBJ2-1, with 11 bases that match TRBD2. This CDR3 has 19 amino acids. The V gene end was trimmed by 2 bases and the J gene end by 5 bases; junction bases not matched to a gene: 14. Germline V CDR1 and CDR2: MNHEY, SVGAGI. Written as DNA, the CDR3 is TGTGCCAGCAGTTACGGTTCGACTAGCGGGAACCTGGGCCACAATGAGCAGTTCTTC. This sequence encodes CASSYGSTSGNLGHNEQFF.

This chain uses TRBV20-1 with TRBJ1-1, with no clear D. Trimming took 6 bases from V and 5 from J, leaving 13 bases between them. This CDR3 is built from 12 residues. Germline assignment: CDR1 DFQATT and CDR2 SNEGSKA (reference sequence). The DNA of the CDR3 is TGCAGTGCGAGTTTGGCGGGGACTGAAGCTTTCTTT. It specifies CSASLAGTEAFF.

This clonotype was observed a few times. The junction departs from the called germline gene at one end, perhaps through a read error. The chain couples TRBV5-1 to TRBJ2-2; 7 nucleotides agree with TRBD1. The germline gives CDR1 SGHRS, CDR2 YFSETQ. The CDR3 length is 15 residues. Here the CDR3 DNA reads TGCGCCAACAGCCCGGGACAGCAGTCCACCGGGGAGCTGTTTTTT. The encoded protein is CANSPGQQSTGELFF.

The chain employs TRBV28 and TRBJ1-5; a weak D match, TRBD1 (6 bases). The V gene's germline CDR1 is MDHEN and CDR2 SYDVKM. The ends were cut back, 7 bases at V and 6 bases at J, with 22 bases in the middle. The CDR3 runs to 16 residues. CDR3 region: CASMRRGGTSGQPQHF. In nucleotides, the CDR3 is TGTGCCAGCATGAGGAGGGGGGGCACAAGTGGTCAGCCCCAGCATTTT. Combining the CDR3 with reference TRBV28 and TRBJ1-5 gives the whole variable domain DVKVTQSSRYLVKRTGEKVFLECVQDMDHENMFWYRQDPGLGLRLIYFSYDVKMKEKGDIPEGYSVSREKKERFSLILESASTNQTSMYLCASMRRGGTSGQPQHFGDGTRLSIL.

The V and J genes are TRBV30 and TRBJ1-2; D is uncertain. CDR3 size: 16 residues. Germline loops: CDR1 GTSNPN, CDR2 SVGIG (reference sequence). V lost 1 base, J lost 1 base, and 16 bases lay in between. The CDR3 bases are TGTGCCTGGAGTGCCTATTCAGACCCCCGTAACTATGGCTACACCTTC. Its translation: CAWSAYSDPRNYGYTF.

The table lists this clonotype with many counts. The rearrangement links TRBV20-1 to TRBJ2-7; the D is unclear. CDR1 and CDR2 (germline): DFQATT, SNEGSKA (reference sequence). Trimming cost V 6 bases and J 9 bases, with 18 bases left between them. The length of the CDR3 is 12 residues. For the CDR3, the DNA is TGCAGTGCGAAAACGGCCCTTTCTGGGCAGTACTTC. This encodes CSAKTALSGQYF.

The V and J genes are TRBV6-1 and TRBJ2-7, with TRBD2 identical over 13 bases. This CDR3 spans 18 amino acids. V dropped 2 bases and J dropped 6; count of bases not matched to a gene: 13. The germline gives CDR1 MNHNS, CDR2 SASEGT. CDR3 residues: CASSELQVRGLAGSEQYF. The CDR3 DNA reads TGTGCCAGCAGTGAACTACAGGTTCGGGGACTAGCGGGATCCGAGCAGTACTTC.

This clonotype was seen repeatedly, ten times or more. This chain uses TRBV12-3 or TRBV12-4 with TRBJ2-5, with TRBD2 identical over 9 bases. The CDR3 is 15 amino acids. V trimming: 10 bases; J trimming: 1 base; junction bases outside the gene matches: 10. The DNA for the CDR3 is TGTGCCACCACCCGGGCTAGCGGGATCCAAGAGACCCAGTACTTC. Protein: CATTRASGIQETQYF.

The chain couples TRBV29-1 to TRBJ2-7; D may correspond to TRBD1 or TRBD2 (5 bases each). CDR1 SQVTM and CDR2 ANQGSEA come from the germline V gene. CDR3 size: 14 residues. V lost 5 bases and J lost 2, with 16 bases in between. CDR3 DNA sequence: TGCAGCGTTAGTGCCGGGACGGACCCCTACGAGCAGTACTTC. Encoded protein: CSVSAGTDPYEQYF.

This clonotype was recorded many times. The CDR3 nucleotides read TGTGCCAGCAGCCAAGCTAGCGTTAACTATGGCTACACCTTC. This codes for CASSQASVNYGYTF. The chain has TRBV4-2 and TRBJ1-2, with D uncertain. V lost 1 base, J lost 1 base, and 7 bases lay in between. The germline CDR1 and CDR2 sequences are LGHNA and YNFKEQ. This CDR3 region has 14 residues.

This clonotype came up many times. The chain carries TRBV20-1 and TRBJ2-1, with no clear D. The V gene's germline CDR1 is DFQATT and CDR2 SNEGSKA (reference sequence). V was clipped by 2 bases and J by 1 base, with 15 bases between them. The CDR3 has 16 amino acids. The CDR3 DNA reads as TGCAGTGCTAGACCGACCAGCAGGTTATCCTACAATGAGCAGTTCTTC. It yields the protein CSARPTSRLSYNEQFF.

As for this clonotype: Possible read error: a much larger clone is one base away. As DNA, the CDR3 is TGTGCTTGGACGACCGGGACAGCCTACGAGCAGTACTTC. It yields the protein CAWTTGTAYEQYF. The chain couples TRBV12-5 to TRBJ2-7; 7 bases align to TRBD1. In germline, CDR1 is LGHNT, CDR2 FRNRAP. The length of the CDR3 is 13 residues. The V gene end was trimmed by 11 bases and the J gene end by 2 bases; junction bases not matched to a gene: 9.

The chain joins TRBV20-1 to TRBJ2-3; D uncertain. CDR1 DFQATT and CDR2 SNEGSKA come from the germline V gene (reference sequence). This CDR3 contains 11 residues. The germline V and J ends were trimmed by 5 bases and 6 bases, with 9 bases remaining between them. CDR3 region: CSAAQPDTQYF. CDR3 DNA sequence: TGCAGTGCTGCCCAACCTGATACGCAGTATTTT.

This chain links TRBV30 with TRBJ2-1; 7 bases are a match to TRBD2. Losses at the gene ends were 4 bases for V and 4 bases for J; bases not matched to a gene: 10. CDR3 length: 15 residues. Germline-derived CDR1 and CDR2 are GTSNPN and SVGIG (reference sequence). The CDR3 bases are TGTGCCTGGACCCGAGGACTAGTTTCGTACAATGAGCAGTTCTTC. Protein sequence: CAWTRGLVSYNEQFF.

The rearrangement links TRBV20-1 to TRBJ1-5, with D possibly being TRBD1 (5 bases). Germline CDR1 DFQATT, CDR2 SNEGSKA (reference sequence). The CDR3 spans 16 residues. Trimming removed 6 bases at V and 4 bases at J, with 22 bases between. CDR3 nucleotides: TGCAGTGCCATAAGTTTATCAGGGTGGGGGAATCAGCCCCAGCATTTT. This gives the protein CSAISLSGWGNQPQHF.

In this sample, this clonotype turned up many times. V and J are TRBV13 and TRBJ2-2; 8 bases align to TRBD2. Germline trimming cut 3 bases from V and 7 bases from J; bases unmatched to any gene: 10. CDR1 is PRHDT and CDR2 is FYEKMQ in the germline V gene (reference sequence). The CDR3 has 16 amino acids. The CDR3 nucleotides read TGTGCCAGCAGCTTTGTTGGTAGCGGGACTAACGGGGAGCTGTTTTTT. Protein sequence: CASSFVGSGTNGELFF.

This clonotype occurred many times. The chain couples TRBV7-9 to TRBJ2-6; D possibly corresponds to TRBD2 (5 bases). Per the germline V gene, CDR1 is SEHNR and CDR2 is FQNEAQ (reference sequence). V was cut by 3 bases and J by 0 bases, with 15 bases left in between. CDR3 length: 18 residues. For the CDR3, the DNA is TGTGCCAGCAGCTTTAAGAGGTTAGGGAGCTCTGGGGCCAACGTCCTGACTTTC. Translated, it gives CASSFKRLGSSGANVLTF.

The J gene is TRBJ2-2, the V gene TRBV7-9; D unresolved. With 5 bases removed from V and 8 bases from J, the gap between germline ends came to 18 bases. CDR1 is SEHNR, CDR2 FQNEAQ, per germline (reference sequence). The CDR3 is 15 residues long. CDR3: CASSETDWLGGELFF. CDR3 DNA: TGTGCCAGCAGCGAAACCGACTGGCTGGGTGGGGAGCTGTTTTTT. Using reference TRBV7-9 and TRBJ2-2 for the parts outside the CDR3, the full variable domain is DTGVSQNPRHKITKRGQNVTFRCDPISEHNRLYWYRQTLGQGPEFLTYFQNEAQLEKSRLLSDRFSAERPKGSFSTLEIQRTEQGDSAMYLCASSETDWLGGELFFGEGSRLTVL.

This clonotype was seen repeatedly, ten times or more. The chain combines TRBV27 with TRBJ1-2, with TRBD1 matching over 9 bases. This CDR3 region has 16 residues. Germline-derived CDR1 and CDR2 are MNHEY and SMNVEV (reference sequence). Trimming at V came to 0 bases and at J to 6 bases, leaving 8 bases not matched to a gene. CDR3 region: CASSLSPGTGLNGYTF. The DNA for the CDR3 is TGTGCCAGCAGTTTATCCCCCGGGACAGGGTTAAATGGCTACACCTTC.

V usage is TRBV11-2 and J usage is TRBJ2-2; D possibly corresponds to TRBD2 (5 bases). Trimming shortened V by 0 bases and J by 1 base, and 9 bases separated the two germline ends. Looked up from germline, CDR1 is SGHAT and CDR2 is FQNNGV. This CDR3 is 16 amino acids long. The CDR3 DNA follows: TGTGCCAGCAGCTTAGATCGGAGCGGGAACACCGGGGAGCTGTTTTTT. Its translation: CASSLDRSGNTGELFF.

This clonotype was seen repeatedly, ten times or more. This chain links TRBV6-1 with TRBJ2-1, with D perhaps being TRBD1 or TRBD2 (5 bases each). Deletions cut 8 bases from V and 4 bases from J, with 9 bases between. The CDR3 loop spans 12 amino acids. Looked up from germline, CDR1 is MNHNS and CDR2 is SASEGT. This CDR3 reads CASGTSYNEQFF. CDR3 in DNA: TGTGCCAGCGGGACCTCTTACAATGAGCAGTTCTTC.

V is TRBV5-4 and J is TRBJ2-6; D not resolved. This CDR3 has 17 amino acids. Germline V gene data show CDR1 as SGHNT and CDR2 as YYREEE (reference sequence). Deletions cut 5 bases from V and 1 base from J, with 16 bases between. CDR3 DNA: TGTGCCAGCAGTTCAGGACGGAGCAATTCTGGGGCCAACGTCCTGACTTTC. This gives the protein CASSSGRSNSGANVLTF.